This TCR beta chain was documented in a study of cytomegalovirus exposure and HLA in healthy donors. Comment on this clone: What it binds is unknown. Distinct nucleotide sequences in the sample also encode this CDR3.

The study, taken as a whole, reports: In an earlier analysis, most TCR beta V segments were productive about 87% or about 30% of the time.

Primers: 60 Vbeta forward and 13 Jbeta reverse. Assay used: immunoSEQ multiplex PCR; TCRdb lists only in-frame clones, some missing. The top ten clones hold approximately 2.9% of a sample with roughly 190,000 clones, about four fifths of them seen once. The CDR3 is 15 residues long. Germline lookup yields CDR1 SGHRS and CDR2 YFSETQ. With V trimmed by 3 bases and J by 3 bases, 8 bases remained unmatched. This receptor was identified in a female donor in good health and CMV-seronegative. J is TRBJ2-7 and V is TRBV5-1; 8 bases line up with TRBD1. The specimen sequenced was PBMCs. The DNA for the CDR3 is TGCGCCAGCAGCTCGCGACAGGGGACCAACTACGAGCAGTACTTC. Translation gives CASSSRQGTNYEQYF.